This T cell receptor beta chain was identified in a study of Ad26.COV2.S vaccination and SARS-CoV-2 variants. Study-wide results and limits: With respect to non-spike TCR breadth, vaccine and placebo recipients were similar.

Method: immunoSEQ multiplex PCR; TCRdb's copy keeps in-frame clones and lacks some. The sample contains about 460,000 clones, 89% of which appear only once. V lost 6 bases to trimming and J lost 6 bases, with 15 bases between them. Germline CDR1 is SNHLY and CDR2 is FYNNEI. This CDR3 spans 13 amino acids. Treatment defined: some 20 received Ad26.COV2.S at low or high dose, single or two shots; about 5 received placebo; per-sample allocation not given. On day 63 after the first injection, vaccine and placebo recipients gave samples. This clone was counted a few times. Antigen specificity is unknown. The chain couples TRBV2 to TRBJ2-7, with no clear D. Sequencing was performed on peripheral blood, taken in a trial of Ad26.COV2.S vaccine versus placebo. The TCR originated in a person aged 18-60 years who received the Ad26.COV2.S COVID-19 vaccine or a placebo. CDR3 nucleotides: TGTGCCAGCAGAATTACCCCAACTTCCGAGCAGTACTTC. Amino acids: CASRITPTSEQYF.